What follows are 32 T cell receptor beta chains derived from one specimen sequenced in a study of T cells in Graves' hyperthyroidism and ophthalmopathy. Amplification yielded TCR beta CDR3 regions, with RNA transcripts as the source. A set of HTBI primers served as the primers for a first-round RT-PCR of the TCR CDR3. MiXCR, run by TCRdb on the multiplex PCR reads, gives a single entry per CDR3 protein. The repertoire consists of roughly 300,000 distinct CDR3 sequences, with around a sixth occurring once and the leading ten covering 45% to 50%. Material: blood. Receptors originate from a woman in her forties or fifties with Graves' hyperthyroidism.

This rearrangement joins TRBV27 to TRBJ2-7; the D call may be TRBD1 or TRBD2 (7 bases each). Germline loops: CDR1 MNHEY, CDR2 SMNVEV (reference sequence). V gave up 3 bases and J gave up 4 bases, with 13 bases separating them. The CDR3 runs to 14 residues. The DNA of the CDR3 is TGTGCCAGCAGTTTGGCCCAGGGGGGGTACGAGCAGTACGTC. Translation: CASSLAQGGYEQYV.

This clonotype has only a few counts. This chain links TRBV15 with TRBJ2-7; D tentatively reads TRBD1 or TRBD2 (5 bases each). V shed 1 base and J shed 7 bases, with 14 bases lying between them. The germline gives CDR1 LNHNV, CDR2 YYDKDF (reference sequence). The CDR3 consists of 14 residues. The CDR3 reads CATSRVFGAWEQYF. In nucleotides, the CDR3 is TGTGCCACCAGCAGAGTTTTCGGGGCGTGGGAGCAGTACTTC.

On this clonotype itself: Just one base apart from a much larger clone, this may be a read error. The CDR3 coding sequence is TGCGCCAGCAGCTTGGCCCCAGGGGACGATACGCAGTATTTT. Residues: CASSLAPGDDTQYF. The chain employs TRBV5-1 and TRBJ2-3; D might be TRBD1 (6 bases). Germline V gene sequence: CDR1 SGHRS, CDR2 YFSETQ. Trimming took off 0 bases at V and 6 bases at J, with 11 bases between the two ends. There are 14 residues in the CDR3. Full variable domain (outside the CDR3, taken from reference TRBV5-1 and TRBJ2-3): KAGVTQTPRYLIKTRGQQVTLSCSPISGHRSVSWYQQTPGQGLQFLFEYFSETQRNKGNFPGRFSGRQFSNSRSEMNVSTLELGDSALYLCASSLAPGDDTQYFGPGTRLTVL.

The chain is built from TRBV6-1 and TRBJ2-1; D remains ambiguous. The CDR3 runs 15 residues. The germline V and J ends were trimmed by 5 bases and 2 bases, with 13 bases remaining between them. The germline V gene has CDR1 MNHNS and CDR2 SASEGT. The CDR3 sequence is CASSRSGSPYNEQFF. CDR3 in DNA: TGTGCCAGCAGTAGGTCTGGCAGTCCCTACAATGAGCAGTTCTTC.

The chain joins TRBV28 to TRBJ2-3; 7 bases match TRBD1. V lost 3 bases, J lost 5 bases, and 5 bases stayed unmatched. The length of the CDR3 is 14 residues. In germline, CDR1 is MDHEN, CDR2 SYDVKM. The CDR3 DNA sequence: TGTGCCAGCAGTTTGACAGGGATGGGAGATACGCAGTATTTT. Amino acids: CASSLTGMGDTQYF. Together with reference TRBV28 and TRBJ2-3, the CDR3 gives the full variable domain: DVKVTQSSRYLVKRTGEKVFLECVQDMDHENMFWYRQDPGLGLRLIYFSYDVKMKEKGDIPEGYSVSREKKERFSLILESASTNQTSMYLCASSLTGMGDTQYFGPGTRLTVL.

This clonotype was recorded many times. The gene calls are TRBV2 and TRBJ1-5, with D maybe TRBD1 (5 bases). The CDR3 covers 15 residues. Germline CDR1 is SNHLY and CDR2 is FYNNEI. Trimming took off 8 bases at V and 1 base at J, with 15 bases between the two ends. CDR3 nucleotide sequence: TGTGCCAGCGGGTCCCCCAGGGAGAGCAATCAGCCCCAGCATTTT. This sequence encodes CASGSPRESNQPQHF.

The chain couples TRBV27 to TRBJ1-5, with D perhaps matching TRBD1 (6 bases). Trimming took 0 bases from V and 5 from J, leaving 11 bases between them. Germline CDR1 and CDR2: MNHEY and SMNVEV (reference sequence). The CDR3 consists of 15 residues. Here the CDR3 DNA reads TGTGCCAGCAGTTTATCAAGCAGGGGTGATCAGCCCCAGCATTTT. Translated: CASSLSSRGDQPQHF.

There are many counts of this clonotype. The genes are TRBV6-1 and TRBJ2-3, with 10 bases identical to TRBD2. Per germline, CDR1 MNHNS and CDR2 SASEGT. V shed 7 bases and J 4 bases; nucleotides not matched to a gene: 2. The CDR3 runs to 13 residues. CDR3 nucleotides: TGTGCCAGCAAGCGGGGGGGGGCAGATACGCAGTATTTT. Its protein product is CASKRGGADTQYF.

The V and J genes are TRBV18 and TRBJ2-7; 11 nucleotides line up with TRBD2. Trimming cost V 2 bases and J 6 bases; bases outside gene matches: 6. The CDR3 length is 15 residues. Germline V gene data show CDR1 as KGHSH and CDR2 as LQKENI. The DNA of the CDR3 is TGTGCCAGCTCACCAAATAGCGGGAGGGCCAGCGAGCAGTACTTC. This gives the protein CASSPNSGRASEQYF.

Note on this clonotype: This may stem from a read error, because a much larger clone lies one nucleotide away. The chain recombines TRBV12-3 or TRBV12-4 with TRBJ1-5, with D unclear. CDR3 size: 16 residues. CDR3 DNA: TGTGCCAGCAAAGATTCTGCGCCGAACAGCAATCGGCCCCAGCATTTT. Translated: CASKDSAPNSNRPQHF.

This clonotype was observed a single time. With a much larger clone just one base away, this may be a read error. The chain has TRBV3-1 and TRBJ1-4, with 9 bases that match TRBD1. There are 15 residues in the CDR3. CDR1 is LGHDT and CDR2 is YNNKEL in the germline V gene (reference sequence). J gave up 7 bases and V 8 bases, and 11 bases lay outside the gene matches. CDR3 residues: CASGPSDRGIEKLFF. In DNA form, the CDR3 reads TGTGCCAGCGGCCCGTCCGACAGGGGGATTGAAAAACTGTTTTTT.

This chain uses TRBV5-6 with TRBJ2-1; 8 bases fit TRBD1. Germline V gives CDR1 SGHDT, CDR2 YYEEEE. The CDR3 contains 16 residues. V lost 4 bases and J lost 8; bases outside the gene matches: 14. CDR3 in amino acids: CASSQKSGTGWDEQFF. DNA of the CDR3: TGTGCCAGCAGCCAAAAATCCGGGACAGGCTGGGATGAGCAGTTCTTC.

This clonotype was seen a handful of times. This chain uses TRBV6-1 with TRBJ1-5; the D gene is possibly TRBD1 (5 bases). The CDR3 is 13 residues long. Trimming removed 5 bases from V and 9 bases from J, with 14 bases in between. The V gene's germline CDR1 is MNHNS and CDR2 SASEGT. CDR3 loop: CASSQTQGGPQHF. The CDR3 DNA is TGTGCCAGCAGTCAAACTCAGGGAGGGCCCCAGCATTTT.

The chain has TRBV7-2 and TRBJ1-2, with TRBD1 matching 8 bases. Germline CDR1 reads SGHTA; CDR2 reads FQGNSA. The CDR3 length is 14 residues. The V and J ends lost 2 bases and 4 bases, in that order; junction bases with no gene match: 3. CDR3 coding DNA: TGTGCCAGCAGCTTACAGGGGGCGTTCTATGGCTACACCTTC. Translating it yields CASSLQGAFYGYTF.

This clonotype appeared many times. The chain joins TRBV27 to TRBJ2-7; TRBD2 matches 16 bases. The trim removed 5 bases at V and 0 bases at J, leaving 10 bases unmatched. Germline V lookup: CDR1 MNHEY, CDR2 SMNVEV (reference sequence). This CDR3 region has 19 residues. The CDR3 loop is CASSAPGLAGGPHSYEQYF. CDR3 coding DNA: TGTGCCAGCAGTGCCCCGGGACTAGCGGGAGGGCCTCACTCCTACGAGCAGTACTTC.

CDR3 sequence: CASRGLAWTGELFF. The CDR3 DNA is TGTGCCAGCAGGGGACTAGCTTGGACCGGGGAGCTGTTTTTT. The chain joins TRBV7-9 to TRBJ2-2; TRBD2 agrees at 9 bases. J lost 5 bases, V lost 6 bases, and 4 bases had no gene match. Germline CDR1 reads SEHNR; CDR2 reads FQNEAQ (reference sequence). CDR3 length: 14 residues.

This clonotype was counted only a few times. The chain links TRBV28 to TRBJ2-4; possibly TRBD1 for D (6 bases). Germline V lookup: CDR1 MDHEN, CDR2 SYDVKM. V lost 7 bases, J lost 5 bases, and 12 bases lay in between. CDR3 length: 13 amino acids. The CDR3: CASKQGNENIQYF. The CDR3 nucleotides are TGTGCCAGCAAACAGGGAAATGAAAACATTCAGTACTTC.

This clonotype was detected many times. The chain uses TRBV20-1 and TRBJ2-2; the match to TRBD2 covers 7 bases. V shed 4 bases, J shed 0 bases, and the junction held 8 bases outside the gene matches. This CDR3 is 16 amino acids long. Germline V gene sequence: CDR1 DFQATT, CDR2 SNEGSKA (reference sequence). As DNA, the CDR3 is TGCAGTGCTACCACCAGAGCGGGGACGAACACCGGGGAGCTGTTTTTT. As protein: CSATTRAGTNTGELFF.

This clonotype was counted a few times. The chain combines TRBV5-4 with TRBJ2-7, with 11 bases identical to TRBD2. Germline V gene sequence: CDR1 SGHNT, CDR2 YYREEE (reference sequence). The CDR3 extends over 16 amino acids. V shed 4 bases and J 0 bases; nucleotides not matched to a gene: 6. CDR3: CASSRTSGSPSYEQYF. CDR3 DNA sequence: TGTGCCAGCAGCCGAACTAGCGGGAGTCCCTCCTACGAGCAGTACTTC.

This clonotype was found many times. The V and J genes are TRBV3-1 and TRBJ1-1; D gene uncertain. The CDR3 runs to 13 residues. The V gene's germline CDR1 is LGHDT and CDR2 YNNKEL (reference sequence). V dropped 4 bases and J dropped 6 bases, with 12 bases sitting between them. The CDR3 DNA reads TGTGCCAGCAGCCTCACCCAGGAGGCTGAAGCTTTCTTT. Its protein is CASSLTQEAEAFF.

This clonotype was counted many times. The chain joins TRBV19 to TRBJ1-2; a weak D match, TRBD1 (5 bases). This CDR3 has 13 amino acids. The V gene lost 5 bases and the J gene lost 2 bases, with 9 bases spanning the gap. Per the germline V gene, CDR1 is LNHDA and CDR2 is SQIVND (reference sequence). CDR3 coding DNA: TGTGCCAGTAGTCTGACAGTGAACTATGGCTACACCTTC. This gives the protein CASSLTVNYGYTF.

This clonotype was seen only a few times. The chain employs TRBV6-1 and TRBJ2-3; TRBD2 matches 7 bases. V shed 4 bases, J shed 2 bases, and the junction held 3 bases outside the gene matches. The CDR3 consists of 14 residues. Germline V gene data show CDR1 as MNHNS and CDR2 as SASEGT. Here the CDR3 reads CASSGGGATDTQYF. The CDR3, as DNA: TGTGCCAGCAGTGGCGGGGGAGCCACAGATACGCAGTATTTT.

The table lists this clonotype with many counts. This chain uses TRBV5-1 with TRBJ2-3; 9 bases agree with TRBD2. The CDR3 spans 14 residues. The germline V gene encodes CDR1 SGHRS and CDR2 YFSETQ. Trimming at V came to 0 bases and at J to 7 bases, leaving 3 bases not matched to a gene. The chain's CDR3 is CASSLVPSGNTQYF. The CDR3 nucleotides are TGCGCCAGCAGCTTGGTACCTAGCGGGAATACGCAGTATTTT.

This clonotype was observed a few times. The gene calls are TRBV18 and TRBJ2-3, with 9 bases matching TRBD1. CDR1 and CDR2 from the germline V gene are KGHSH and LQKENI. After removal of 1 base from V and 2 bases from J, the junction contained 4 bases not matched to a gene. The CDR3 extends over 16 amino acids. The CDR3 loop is CASSPRQGVDTDTQYF. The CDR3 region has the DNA TGTGCCAGCTCACCACGACAGGGGGTAGACACAGATACGCAGTATTTT.

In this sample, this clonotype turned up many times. The CDR3 DNA follows: TGTGCCAGCAGTTTTGCGGGAGGGCCGGTAGATACGCAGTATTTT. It is translated as CASSFAGGPVDTQYF. The V and J genes are TRBV28 and TRBJ2-3, with TRBD2 matching 9 bases. Unmatched junction bases numbered 6, after V lost 3 bases and J lost 5 bases. Germline loops: CDR1 MDHEN, CDR2 SYDVKM. CDR3 length: 15 residues. Looking up the rest from reference TRBV28 and TRBJ2-3 gives the full variable domain: DVKVTQSSRYLVKRTGEKVFLECVQDMDHENMFWYRQDPGLGLRLIYFSYDVKMKEKGDIPEGYSVSREKKERFSLILESASTNQTSMYLCASSFAGGPVDTQYFGPGTRLTVL.

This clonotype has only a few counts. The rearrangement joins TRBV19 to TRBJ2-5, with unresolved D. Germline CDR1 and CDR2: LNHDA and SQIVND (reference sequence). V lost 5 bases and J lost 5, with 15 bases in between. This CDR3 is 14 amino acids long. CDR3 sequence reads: CASSWAGLRETQYF. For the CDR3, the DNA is TGTGCCAGTAGTTGGGCAGGCCTCCGTGAGACCCAGTACTTC.

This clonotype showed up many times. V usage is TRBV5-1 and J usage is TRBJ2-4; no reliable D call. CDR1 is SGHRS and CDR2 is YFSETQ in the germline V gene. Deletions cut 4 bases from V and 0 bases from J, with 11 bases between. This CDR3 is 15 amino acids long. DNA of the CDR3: TGCGCCAGCAGCCAAAACGCCCAAGCCAAAAACATTCAGTACTTC. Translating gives CASSQNAQAKNIQYF.

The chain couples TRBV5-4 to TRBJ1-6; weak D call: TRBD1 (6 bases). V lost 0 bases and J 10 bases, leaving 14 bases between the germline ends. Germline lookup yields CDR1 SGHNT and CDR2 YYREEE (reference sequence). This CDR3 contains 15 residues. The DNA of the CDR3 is TGTGCCAGCAGCTTGGATGTGGGGGGCATCTCACCCCTCCACTTT. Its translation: CASSLDVGGISPLHF. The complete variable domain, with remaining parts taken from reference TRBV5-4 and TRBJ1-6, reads ETGVTQSPTHLIKTRGQQVTLRCSSQSGHNTVSWYQQALGQGPQFIFQYYREEENGRGNFPPRFSGLQFPNYSSELNVNALELDDSALYLCASSLDVGGISPLHFGNGTRLTVT.

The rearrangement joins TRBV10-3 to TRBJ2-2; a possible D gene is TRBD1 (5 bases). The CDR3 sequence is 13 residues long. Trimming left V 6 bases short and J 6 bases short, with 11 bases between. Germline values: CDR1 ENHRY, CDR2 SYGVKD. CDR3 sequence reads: CAISFRDPGELFF. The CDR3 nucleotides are TGTGCCATCAGCTTCAGGGATCCCGGGGAGCTGTTTTTT.

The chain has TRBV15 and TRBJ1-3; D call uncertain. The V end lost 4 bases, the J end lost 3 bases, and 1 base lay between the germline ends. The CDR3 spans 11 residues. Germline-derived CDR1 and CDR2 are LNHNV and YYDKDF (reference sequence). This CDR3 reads CATSNGNTIYF. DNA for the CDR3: TGTGCCACCAGCAATGGAAACACCATATATTTT.

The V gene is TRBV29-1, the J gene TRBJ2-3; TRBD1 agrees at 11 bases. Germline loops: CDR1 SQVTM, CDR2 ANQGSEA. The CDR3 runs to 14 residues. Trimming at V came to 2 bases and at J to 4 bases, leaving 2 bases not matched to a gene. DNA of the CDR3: TGCAGCGTTGAACCGGGACAGGGGGCAGATACGCAGTATTTT. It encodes CSVEPGQGADTQYF.

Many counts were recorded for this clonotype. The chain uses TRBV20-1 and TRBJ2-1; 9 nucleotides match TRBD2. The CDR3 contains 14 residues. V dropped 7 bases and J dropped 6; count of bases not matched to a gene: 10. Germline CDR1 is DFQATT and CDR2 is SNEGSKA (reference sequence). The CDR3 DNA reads TGCAGTGTCGCGGGGGGGCCTTTATCCAATGAGCAGTTCTTC. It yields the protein CSVAGGPLSNEQFF.